This paragraph reports one T cell receptor beta chain. In its sample, this clone was seen once. Its antigen is not yet known. There are no base qualities to consult, and no much larger clone falls within one base. The library was obtained by the immunoSEQ multiplex PCR assay. TCRdb limited this immuneACCESS table to in-frame rearrangements with V and J called. A share of clones is missing; checked studies link under half to unresolved V genes, and the rest is unexplained. This sample lists about 86,000 clones; about 88% were detected once. The biggest ten clones account for roughly a tenth of the sample. These data are taken from a study of control samples from healthy donors and cancer patients (dated by TCRdb to about 2020). Sequencing input: PBMCs. The origin of this receptor is a woman between 45 and 60 years old with colorectal cancer.

The CDR3 region reads CSASERGRRQSRPQHF. The DNA reads as follows: TGCAGTGCTAGTGAACGGGGTCGCCGTCAATCCCGGCCCCAGCATTTT. The sequence joins TRBV20-1 to TRBJ1-5, with no confidently assigned D gene. Trimming removed 3 bases from V and 9 bases from J, leaving 24 bases between the germline ends. Measured from the cysteine to the phenylalanine, the CDR3 is 16 residues long. Of all the DNA, just the CDR3 is kept, 48 bases in frame from base 1. CDR1 DFQATT and CDR2 SNEGSKA are derived from the germline V gene (reference sequence).